Each of the 31 T cell receptor beta chains below was sequenced from the same sample in a study of blood T cell repertoires in COVID-19. Data came from immunoSEQ multiplex PCR; TCRdb stores just in-frame clones and leaves some out. The sample holds roughly 230,000 clones, about 87% seen once. The specimen sequenced was peripheral blood. Receptors originate from a man in his 70s with acute or convalescent COVID-19.

The chain joins TRBV10-3 to TRBJ1-1; unclear D gene. The germline gives CDR1 ENHRY, CDR2 SYGVKD. V was trimmed by 7 bases and J by 5 bases, leaving 11 bases between them. This CDR3 is 12 amino acids long. The CDR3 nucleotides are TGTGCCATCAAGGTCGGGGATACTGAAGCTTTCTTT. Protein product: CAIKVGDTEAFF.

The chain uses TRBV5-6 and TRBJ2-5, with a possible D match to TRBD1 (5 bases). Germline V gene lookup returns CDR1 SGHDT and CDR2 YYEEEE. This CDR3 contains 15 residues. The germline V and J ends were trimmed by 4 bases and 5 bases, with 18 bases remaining between them. CDR3 amino acids: CASSRLEGARETQYF. The CDR3 nucleotides read TGTGCCAGCAGCAGATTGGAAGGGGCGCGGGAGACCCAGTACTTC.

This clone was counted a few times. This sequence joins TRBV2 and TRBJ2-1; D is unresolved. CDR3 size: 15 residues. Germline V lookup: CDR1 SNHLY, CDR2 FYNNEI. Trimming removed 8 bases from V and 2 bases from J, with 16 bases in between. This CDR3 is CASPTGGSPYNEQFF. The CDR3 bases are TGTGCCAGCCCTACTGGCGGAAGCCCCTACAATGAGCAGTTCTTC.

The gene calls are TRBV27 and TRBJ2-7; D perhaps matches TRBD2 (6 bases). Germline loops: CDR1 MNHEY, CDR2 SMNVEV (reference sequence). The CDR3 spans 14 residues. V was clipped by 8 bases and J by 0 bases, with 14 bases between them. CDR3 loop: CASQPGLVSYEQYF. The CDR3 nucleotides read TGTGCCAGCCAACCGGGACTCGTCTCCTACGAGCAGTACTTC.

The rearrangement joins TRBV18 to TRBJ2-2, with a possible D match to TRBD1 (5 bases). This CDR3 is built from 13 residues. Germline CDR1 KGHSH, CDR2 LQKENI. V lost 3 bases and J 6 bases, leaving 8 bases between the germline ends. The CDR3 DNA sequence: TGTGCCAGCTCACCCCAGGGTTCCGGGGAGCTGTTTTTT. Amino acid sequence: CASSPQGSGELFF.

CDR3 in amino acids: CASSLRQSWVDTQYF. The CDR3 DNA reads as TGTGCCAGCAGCTTAAGACAGTCCTGGGTAGATACGCAGTATTTT. The V and J genes are TRBV7-9 and TRBJ2-3; D possibly corresponds to TRBD1 (5 bases). Per germline, CDR1 SEHNR and CDR2 FQNEAQ (reference sequence). Trimming removed 2 bases at V and 5 bases at J, with 14 bases between. The CDR3 sequence is 15 residues long.

This clone is a singleton in its sample. The chain employs TRBV28 and TRBJ1-2; no firm D call. Per the germline V gene, CDR1 is MDHEN and CDR2 is SYDVKM. Trimming stripped 5 bases from V and 5 bases from J, with 6 bases between. CDR3 length: 11 amino acids. The CDR3 nucleotides read TGTGCCAGCAGTACACGATATGGCTACACCTTC. Amino acids: CASSTRYGYTF.

The chain links TRBV15 to TRBJ2-1, with 8 positions matching TRBD2. Germline CDR1 is LNHNV and CDR2 is YYDKDF (reference sequence). J lost 2 bases, V lost 3 bases, and 3 bases had no gene match. The CDR3 length is 15 residues. This CDR3 reads CATSSSGDPYNEQFF. The CDR3 DNA sequence: TGTGCCACCAGCAGTAGCGGGGATCCCTACAATGAGCAGTTCTTC.

This sequence joins TRBV10-3 and TRBJ1-6; a possible D gene is TRBD1 (6 bases). Trimming took off 3 bases at V and 5 bases at J, with 11 bases between the two ends. Germline V CDR1 and CDR2: ENHRY, SYGVKD. The CDR3 is 15 residues long. The CDR3 spells CAISERTADNSPLHF. The CDR3 region has the DNA TGTGCCATCAGTGAACGGACAGCTGATAATTCACCCCTCCACTTT.

This rearrangement joins TRBV5-4 to TRBJ2-7; TRBD2 might be the D (6 bases). Deletions cut 3 bases from V and 5 bases from J, with 18 bases between. CDR3 length equals 15 residues. Looked up from germline, CDR1 is SGHNT and CDR2 is YYREEE (reference sequence). CDR3 loop: CASSSGGILSHEQYF. The CDR3 DNA follows: TGTGCCAGCAGCTCCGGAGGGATTCTGTCTCACGAGCAGTACTTC.

This chain uses TRBV6-5 with TRBJ1-5; TRBD1 aligns across 8 bases. Per the germline V gene, CDR1 is MNHEY and CDR2 is SVGAGI. The CDR3 consists of 13 residues. J gave up 10 bases and V 5 bases, and 7 bases lay outside the gene matches. The CDR3 loop is CASSQGAQVPQHF. The DNA for the CDR3 is TGTGCCAGCAGTCAGGGGGCGCAGGTACCCCAGCATTTT.

The chain combines TRBV6-2 or TRBV6-3 with TRBJ1-2, with D perhaps matching TRBD1 (6 bases). Trimming removed 6 bases from V and 9 bases from J, with 20 bases in between. This CDR3 has 14 amino acids. Germline values: CDR1 MNHEY, CDR2 SVGEGT. CDR3 nucleotide sequence: TGTGCCAGCAGGCCTACCGGACAGAAAGTGCGCTACACCTTC. Its protein product is CASRPTGQKVRYTF.

In this sample, this clone turned up a few times. The chain recombines TRBV6-5 with TRBJ1-4; the match to TRBD1 covers 8 bases. J lost 2 bases, V lost 7 bases, and 3 bases had no gene match. This CDR3 comprises 14 residues. CDR1 MNHEY and CDR2 SVGAGI come from the germline V gene. CDR3 protein: CASKWTGTNEKLFF. Written as DNA, the CDR3 is TGTGCCAGCAAATGGACAGGGACTAATGAAAAACTGTTTTTT.

This clone was detected once. V is TRBV18 and J is TRBJ2-3, with D tentatively TRBD2 (5 bases). Germline V gene data show CDR1 as KGHSH and CDR2 as LQKENI. With 3 bases removed from V and 4 bases from J, the gap between germline ends came to 8 bases. The CDR3 length is 13 residues. The CDR3 sequence: CASSPRGSDTQYF. CDR3 in DNA: TGTGCCAGCTCACCTCGGGGATCAGATACGCAGTATTTT.

This clone was detected only a few times. The chain joins TRBV10-3 to TRBJ1-2; tentative D call: TRBD1 (6 bases). This CDR3 has 14 amino acids. The V end was cut by 5 bases, the J end by 4 bases, with 14 bases between. CDR1 ENHRY and CDR2 SYGVKD come from the germline V gene. The CDR3 DNA sequence: TGTGCCATCAGTCCTACAGGGAGTCCCTATGGCTACACCTTC. Translation: CAISPTGSPYGYTF.

The chain is built from TRBV10-3 and TRBJ2-1; 8 nucleotides agree with TRBD1. In germline, CDR1 is ENHRY, CDR2 SYGVKD. The V segment lost 2 bases and the J segment 7 bases; nucleotides outside the gene matches: 7. The CDR3 has 15 amino acids. CDR3: CAISEGQGAGNEQFF. As DNA, the CDR3 is TGTGCCATCAGTGAGGGGCAGGGGGCCGGGAATGAGCAGTTCTTC.

The J gene is TRBJ1-1, the V gene TRBV19; D is unresolved. The CDR3 has 14 amino acids. In germline, CDR1 is LNHDA, CDR2 SQIVND (reference sequence). V lost 3 bases to trimming and J lost 4 bases, with 12 bases between them. CDR3 region: CASSIMSVGTEAFF. The CDR3 DNA reads TGTGCCAGTAGTATTATGAGCGTGGGCACTGAAGCTTTCTTT.

The chain employs TRBV2 and TRBJ1-1; 7 bases fit TRBD1. Germline V gene sequence: CDR1 SNHLY, CDR2 FYNNEI. CDR3 length equals 15 residues. V lost 7 bases to trimming and J lost 1 base; unmatched junction nucleotides: 9. The CDR3 sequence is CASKKRGHTNTEAFF. The CDR3 nucleotides read TGTGCCAGCAAAAAAAGGGGGCATACGAACACTGAAGCTTTCTTT.

The chain uses TRBV7-2 and TRBJ2-1; TRBD2 matches 11 bases. This CDR3 comprises 16 residues. The germline CDR1 and CDR2 sequences are SGHTA and FQGNSA. The junction had 5 bases not matched to a gene; V was cut back by 5 bases and J by 2 bases. CDR3 residues: CASSPPGLAAYNEQFF. CDR3 DNA: TGTGCCAGCAGCCCACCGGGACTAGCGGCCTACAATGAGCAGTTCTTC.

The chain combines TRBV5-1 with TRBJ2-7; 8 bases line up with TRBD1. The CDR3 is 14 residues long. The trim removed 4 bases at V and 5 bases at J, leaving 8 bases unmatched. Germline V gene data show CDR1 as SGHRS and CDR2 as YFSETQ. CDR3 nucleotides: TGCGCCAGCAGCGCCGGGACAGGAACTAACGAGCAGTACTTC. This codes for CASSAGTGTNEQYF. Full variable domain (missing parts from reference TRBV5-1 and TRBJ2-7): KAGVTQTPRYLIKTRGQQVTLSCSPISGHRSVSWYQQTPGQGLQFLFEYFSETQRNKGNFPGRFSGRQFSNSRSEMNVSTLELGDSALYLCASSAGTGTNEQYFGPGTRLTVT.

The chain links TRBV28 to TRBJ1-1, with D maybe TRBD1 (6 bases). V lost 8 bases and J lost 4, with 20 bases in between. Looked up from germline, CDR1 is MDHEN and CDR2 is SYDVKM. The CDR3 has 15 residues. The CDR3 region has the DNA TGTGCCAGCTTGATTGGGGGCGTAGGGGTCACTGAAGCTTTCTTT. Residues: CASLIGGVGVTEAFF.

J is TRBJ1-4 and V is TRBV6-4, with D possibly matching TRBD1 (5 bases). CDR3 length: 16 amino acids. The germline gives CDR1 MRHNA, CDR2 SNTAGT. With 2 bases removed from V and 3 bases from J, the gap between germline ends came to 13 bases. The DNA for the CDR3 is TGTGCCAGCAGTGACCGTCAGGGAATGGCTAATGAAAAACTGTTTTTT. Its translation: CASSDRQGMANEKLFF.

The CDR3 here is CASAPTGRETYEQYF. Written as DNA, the CDR3 is TGTGCCAGCGCGCCCACAGGGCGTGAAACCTACGAGCAGTACTTC. V is TRBV6-5 and J is TRBJ2-7, with D tentatively TRBD1 (6 bases). CDR1 and CDR2 (germline): MNHEY, SVGAGI. V lost 8 bases, J lost 2 bases, and 19 bases lay in between. CDR3 size: 15 residues.

The chain links TRBV2 to TRBJ1-1, with TRBD1 identical over 8 bases. V dropped 6 bases and J dropped 5; count of bases not matched to a gene: 8. The CDR3 is 14 residues long. Germline V CDR1 and CDR2: SNHLY, FYNNEI. The DNA of the CDR3 is TGTGCCAGCAGCCGACAGGGGATTCAGACTGAAGCTTTCTTT. This translates into CASSRQGIQTEAFF.

The chain recombines TRBV29-1 with TRBJ2-5; tentative D call: TRBD1 (7 bases). The V gene lost 5 bases and the J gene lost 5 bases, with 12 bases spanning the gap. The germline gives CDR1 SQVTM, CDR2 ANQGSEA. The length of the CDR3 is 12 residues. Here the CDR3 reads CSVSRGAETQYF. CDR3 in DNA: TGCAGCGTTTCCAGGGGGGCTGAGACCCAGTACTTC.

The chain combines TRBV6-5 with TRBJ2-1, with D perhaps TRBD1 (5 bases). CDR1 and CDR2 from the germline V gene are MNHEY and SVGAGI. Trimming shortened V by 10 bases and J by 9 bases, and 16 bases separated the two germline ends. The CDR3 is 12 residues long. This CDR3 reads CANKGQDGEQFF. CDR3 in DNA: TGTGCCAACAAGGGGCAAGATGGTGAGCAGTTCTTC.

This chain connects TRBV30 to TRBJ2-3, with 11 nucleotides matching TRBD2. The CDR3 has 16 amino acids. J lost 0 bases, V lost 1 base, and 3 bases had no gene match. From germline, CDR1 is GTSNPN and CDR2 SVGIG (reference sequence). In DNA form, the CDR3 reads TGTGCCTGGAGTGGGGGGACTAGCGGTAGCACAGATACGCAGTATTTT. This translates into CAWSGGTSGSTDTQYF.

J is TRBJ2-5 and V is TRBV29-1, with TRBD2 matching over 12 bases. Losses at the gene ends were 8 bases for V and 10 bases for J; bases not matched to a gene: 5. Germline-derived CDR1 and CDR2 are SQVTM and ANQGSEA. The CDR3 is 11 amino acids. This CDR3 reads CSTGTSGYQYF. The DNA for the CDR3 is TGCAGCACCGGGACTAGCGGGTACCAGTACTTC. Based on the CDR3 plus reference TRBV29-1 and TRBJ2-5, the full variable domain is SAVISQKPSRDICQRGTSLTIQCQVDSQVTMMFWYRQQPGQSLTLIATANQGSEATYESGFVIDKFPISRPNLTFSTLTVSNMSPEDSSIYLCSTGTSGYQYFGPGTRLLVL.

The genes are TRBV4-2 and TRBJ2-6; 8 nucleotides line up with TRBD1. The CDR3 has 15 amino acids. V shed 3 bases, J shed 3 bases, and the junction held 1 base outside the gene matches. Germline values: CDR1 LGHNA, CDR2 YNFKEQ. The DNA of the CDR3 is TGTGCCAGCAGCCAGGACAGGGTTGGGGCCAACGTCCTGACTTTC. Translation: CASSQDRVGANVLTF.

This clone was counted once. Germline and junction disagree at one end, which may indicate a read error. This CDR3 reads CASSPLGGAETQYF. The CDR3, as DNA: TGTGCCAGCAGCCCCCTTGGGGGCGCAGAGACGCAGTATTTT. The rearrangement links TRBV3-1 (or the pseudogene TRBV3-2) to TRBJ2-3; perhaps TRBD1 as D (6 bases). The CDR3 has 14 amino acids. The germline CDR1 and CDR2 sequences are LGHDT and YNNKEL (reference sequence).

The genes are TRBV5-5 and TRBJ2-3; TRBD2 matches 9 bases. Germline V gene lookup returns CDR1 SGHKS and CDR2 YYEKEE (reference sequence). The ends lost 2 bases at V and 3 bases at J; junction bases unmatched: 7. The length of the CDR3 is 16 residues. The CDR3 nucleotides are TGTGCCAGCAGCTTTGGGACTAGCCGGACGACAGATACGCAGTATTTT. It encodes CASSFGTSRTTDTQYF.